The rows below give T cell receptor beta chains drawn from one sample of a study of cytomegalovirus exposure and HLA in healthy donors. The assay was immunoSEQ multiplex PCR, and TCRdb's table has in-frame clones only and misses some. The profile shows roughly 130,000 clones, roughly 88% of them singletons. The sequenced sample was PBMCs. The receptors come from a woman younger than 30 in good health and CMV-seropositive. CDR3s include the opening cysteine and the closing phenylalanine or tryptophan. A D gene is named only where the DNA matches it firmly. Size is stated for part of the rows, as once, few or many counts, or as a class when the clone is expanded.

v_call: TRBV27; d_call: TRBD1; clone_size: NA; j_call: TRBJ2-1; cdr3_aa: CATGQDRNEQFF; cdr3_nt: TGTGCCACGGGACAGGACCGCAATGAGCAGTTCTTC
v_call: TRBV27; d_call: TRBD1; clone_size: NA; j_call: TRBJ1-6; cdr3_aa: CASTQGTANSPLHF; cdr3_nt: TGTGCCAGCACCCAAGGGACAGCTAATTCACCCCTCCACTTT
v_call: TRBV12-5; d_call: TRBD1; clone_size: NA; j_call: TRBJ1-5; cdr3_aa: CASGLWAGGLHQPQHF; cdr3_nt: TGTGCTAGTGGTTTGTGGGCAGGGGGCTTGCATCAGCCCCAGCATTTT
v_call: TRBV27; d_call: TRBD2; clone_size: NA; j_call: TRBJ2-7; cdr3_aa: CASSSLGLAGGHEQYF; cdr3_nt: TGTGCCAGCAGTTCCCTTGGTCTAGCGGGAGGGCACGAGCAGTACTTC
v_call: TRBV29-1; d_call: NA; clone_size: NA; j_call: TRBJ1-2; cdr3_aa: CSVARGGSYGYTF; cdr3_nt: TGCAGCGTTGCTAGGGGGGGATCCTATGGCTACACCTTC
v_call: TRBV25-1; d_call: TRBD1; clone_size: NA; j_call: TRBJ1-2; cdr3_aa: CASSEPTGGRVGYTF; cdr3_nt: TGTGCCAGCAGTGAACCTACAGGGGGCAGGGTTGGCTACACCTTC
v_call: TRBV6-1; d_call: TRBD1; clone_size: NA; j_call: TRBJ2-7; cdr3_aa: CASRTDRDYEQYF; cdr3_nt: TGTGCCAGCAGAACGGACAGGGACTACGAGCAGTACTTC
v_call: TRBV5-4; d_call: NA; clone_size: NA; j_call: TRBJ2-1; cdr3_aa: CASGSGPGAVDEQFF; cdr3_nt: TGTGCCAGCGGCTCGGGCCCAGGGGCAGTCGATGAGCAGTTCTTC
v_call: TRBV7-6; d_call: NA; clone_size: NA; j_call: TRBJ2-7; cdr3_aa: CASSLGAENSYEQYF; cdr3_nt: TGTGCCAGCAGCTTAGGCGCTGAAAACTCCTACGAGCAGTACTTC
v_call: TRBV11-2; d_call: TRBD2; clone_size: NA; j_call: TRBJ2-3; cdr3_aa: CASSLGKAGWSTDTQYF; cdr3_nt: TGTGCCAGCAGCTTAGGAAAAGCGGGGTGGAGCACAGATACGCAGTATTTT
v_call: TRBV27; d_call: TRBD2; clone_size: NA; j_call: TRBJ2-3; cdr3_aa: CASSLGTSGGYTDTQYF; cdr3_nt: TGTGCCAGCAGTTTAGGGACTAGCGGGGGGTACACAGATACGCAGTATTTT
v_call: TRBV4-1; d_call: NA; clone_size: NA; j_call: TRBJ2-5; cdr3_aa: CASSQVGGVVGTQYF; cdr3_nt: TGCGCCAGCAGCCAAGTTGGAGGCGTAGTAGGGACCCAGTACTTC
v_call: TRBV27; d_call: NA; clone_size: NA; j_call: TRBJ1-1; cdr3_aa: CASSLSGKNTEAFF; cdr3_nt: TGTGCCAGCAGTTTATCGGGCAAGAACACTGAAGCTTTCTTT
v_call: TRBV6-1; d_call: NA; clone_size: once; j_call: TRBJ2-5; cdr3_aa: CASSLEGQAGAQYF; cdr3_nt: TGTGCCAGCAGTTTAGAGGGGCAGGCAGGGGCCCAGTACTTC
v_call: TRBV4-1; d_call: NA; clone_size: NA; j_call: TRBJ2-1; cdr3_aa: CASSPPALSLSPVKNEQFF; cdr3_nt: TGCGCCAGCAGCCCCCCGGCCCTTAGCTTGTCTCCCGTAAAAAATGAGCAGTTCTTC
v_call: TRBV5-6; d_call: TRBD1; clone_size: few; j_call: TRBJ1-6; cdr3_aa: CASSLIGGRGQFNSPLHF; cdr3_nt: TGTGCCAGCAGCTTGATCGGGGGCAGGGGGCAATTTAATTCACCCCTCCACTTT
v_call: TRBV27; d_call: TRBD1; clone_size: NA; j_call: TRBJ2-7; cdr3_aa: CASSWDRAYEQYF; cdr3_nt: TGTGCCAGCAGTTGGGACAGGGCCTACGAGCAGTACTTC
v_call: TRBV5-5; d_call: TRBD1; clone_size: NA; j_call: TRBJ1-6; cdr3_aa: CASSFIPGGPNSYNSPLHF; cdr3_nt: TGTGCCAGCAGCTTCATCCCAGGGGGCCCTAACTCCTATAATTCACCCCTCCACTTT
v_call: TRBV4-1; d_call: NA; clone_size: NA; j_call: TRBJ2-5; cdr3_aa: CASSQVGREDETQYF; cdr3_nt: TGCGCCAGCAGCCAGGTTGGCAGGGAGGACGAGACCCAGTACTTC
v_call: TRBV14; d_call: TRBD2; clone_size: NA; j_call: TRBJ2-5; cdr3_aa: CASSRLAGGHQETQYF; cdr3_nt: TGTGCCAGCAGCCGACTAGCGGGGGGCCACCAAGAGACCCAGTACTTC
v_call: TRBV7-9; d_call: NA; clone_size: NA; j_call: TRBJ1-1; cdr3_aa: CASSPGVTNTEAFF; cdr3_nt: TGTGCCAGCAGCCCCGGTGTAACGAACACTGAAGCTTTCTTT
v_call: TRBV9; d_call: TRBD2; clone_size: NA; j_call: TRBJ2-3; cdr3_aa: CASSARGGSGTDTQYF; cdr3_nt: TGTGCCAGCAGCGCCCGGGGGGGAAGTGGAACAGATACGCAGTATTTT
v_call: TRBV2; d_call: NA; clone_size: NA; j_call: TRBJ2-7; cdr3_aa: CASSVYRDEQYF; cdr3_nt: TGTGCCAGCAGTGTATACAGGGACGAGCAGTACTTC
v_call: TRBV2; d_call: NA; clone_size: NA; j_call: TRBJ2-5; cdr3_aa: CASIAAQETQYF; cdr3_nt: TGTGCCAGCATAGCAGCTCAAGAGACCCAGTACTTC
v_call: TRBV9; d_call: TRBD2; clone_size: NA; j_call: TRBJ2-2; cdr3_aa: CASSQPGLAGTGELFF; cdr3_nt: TGTGCCAGCAGTCAACCTGGACTAGCGGGGACCGGGGAGCTGTTTTTT
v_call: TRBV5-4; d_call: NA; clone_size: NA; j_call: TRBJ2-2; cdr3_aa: CASSSPGQKNTGELFF; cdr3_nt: TGTGCCAGCAGCTCCCCGGGACAAAAGAACACCGGGGAGCTGTTTTTT
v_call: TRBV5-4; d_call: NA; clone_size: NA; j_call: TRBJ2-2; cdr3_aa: CASSLASVNTGELFF; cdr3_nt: TGTGCCAGCAGCTTGGCGTCCGTAAACACCGGGGAGCTGTTTTTT
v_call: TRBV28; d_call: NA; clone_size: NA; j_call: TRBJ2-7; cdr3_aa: CASTDTYEQYF; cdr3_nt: TGTGCCAGCACGGACACCTACGAGCAGTACTTC
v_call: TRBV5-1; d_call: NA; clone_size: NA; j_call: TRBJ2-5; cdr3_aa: CASSLGERRETQYF; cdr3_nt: TGCGCCAGCAGTTTAGGTGAGAGGCGAGAGACCCAGTACTTC
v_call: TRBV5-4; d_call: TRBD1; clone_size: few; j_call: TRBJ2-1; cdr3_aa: CASSLEQGVYNEQFF; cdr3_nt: TGTGCCAGCAGCTTGGAACAGGGGGTCTACAATGAGCAGTTCTTC
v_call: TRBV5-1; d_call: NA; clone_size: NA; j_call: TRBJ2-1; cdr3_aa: CASSLDTDLDEQFF; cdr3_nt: TGCGCCAGCAGCTTGGATACAGACCTCGATGAGCAGTTCTTC
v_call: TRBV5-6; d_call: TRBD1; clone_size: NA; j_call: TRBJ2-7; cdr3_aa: CASSEGQHEQYF; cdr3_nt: TGTGCCAGCAGCGAGGGACAGCACGAGCAGTACTTC
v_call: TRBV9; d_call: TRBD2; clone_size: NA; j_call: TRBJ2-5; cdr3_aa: CASSGGGARETQYF; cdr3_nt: TGTGCCAGCAGCGGCGGGGGGGCGCGAGAGACCCAGTACTTC
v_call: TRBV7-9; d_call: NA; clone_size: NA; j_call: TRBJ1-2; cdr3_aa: CASSQGQNYGYTF; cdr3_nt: TGTGCCAGCAGCCAAGGACAGAACTATGGCTACACCTTC
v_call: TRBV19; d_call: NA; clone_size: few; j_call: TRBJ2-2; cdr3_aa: CASSIVYGSGELFF; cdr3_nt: TGTGCCAGTAGTATAGTGTACGGGTCCGGGGAGCTGTTTTTT
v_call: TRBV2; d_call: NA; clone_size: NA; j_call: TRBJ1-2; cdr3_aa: CASSRIQGNYGYTF; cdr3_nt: TGTGCCAGCAGTCGAATCCAGGGTAACTATGGCTACACCTTC
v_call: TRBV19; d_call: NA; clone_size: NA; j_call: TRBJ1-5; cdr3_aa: CASSIISYSNQPQHF; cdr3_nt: TGTGCCAGTAGTATAATTTCCTATAGCAATCAGCCCCAGCATTTT
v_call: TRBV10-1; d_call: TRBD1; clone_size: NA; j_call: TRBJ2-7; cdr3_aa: CASSDPGTGDEQYF; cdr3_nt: TGCGCCAGCAGTGACCCGGGGACAGGGGACGAGCAGTACTTC
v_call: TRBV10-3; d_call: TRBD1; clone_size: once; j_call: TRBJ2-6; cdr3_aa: CAISEMDRAYSGANVLTF; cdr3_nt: TGTGCCATCAGTGAGATGGACAGGGCATACTCTGGGGCCAACGTCCTGACTTTC
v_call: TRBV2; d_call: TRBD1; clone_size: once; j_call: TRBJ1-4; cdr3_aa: CASRDRGGGGKLFF; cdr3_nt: TGTGCCAGCAGGGACAGGGGCGGAGGTGGAAAACTGTTTTTT